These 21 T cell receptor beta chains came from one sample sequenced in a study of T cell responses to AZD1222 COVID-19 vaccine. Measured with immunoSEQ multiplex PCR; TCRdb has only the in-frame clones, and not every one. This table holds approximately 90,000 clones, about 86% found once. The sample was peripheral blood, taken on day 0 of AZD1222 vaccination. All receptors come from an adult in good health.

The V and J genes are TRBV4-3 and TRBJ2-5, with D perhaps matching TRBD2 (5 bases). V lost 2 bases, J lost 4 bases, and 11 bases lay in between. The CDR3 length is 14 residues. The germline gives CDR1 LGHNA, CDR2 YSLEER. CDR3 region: CASSQQLGRETQYF. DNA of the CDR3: TGCGCCAGCAGCCAACAACTAGGACGAGAGACCCAGTACTTC.

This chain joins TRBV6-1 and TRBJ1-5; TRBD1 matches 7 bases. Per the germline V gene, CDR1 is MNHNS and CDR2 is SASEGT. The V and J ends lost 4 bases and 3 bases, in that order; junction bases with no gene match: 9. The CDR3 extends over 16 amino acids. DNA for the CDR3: TGTGCCAGCAGTGTACTAGGGGGCCGGGACAATCAGCCCCAGCATTTT. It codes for CASSVLGGRDNQPQHF.

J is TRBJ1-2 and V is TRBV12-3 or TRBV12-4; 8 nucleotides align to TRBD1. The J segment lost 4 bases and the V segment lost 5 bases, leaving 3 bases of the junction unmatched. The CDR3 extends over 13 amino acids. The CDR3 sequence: CASSPGGGYGYTF. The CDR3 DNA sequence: TGTGCCAGCAGTCCAGGGGGCGGCTATGGCTACACCTTC.

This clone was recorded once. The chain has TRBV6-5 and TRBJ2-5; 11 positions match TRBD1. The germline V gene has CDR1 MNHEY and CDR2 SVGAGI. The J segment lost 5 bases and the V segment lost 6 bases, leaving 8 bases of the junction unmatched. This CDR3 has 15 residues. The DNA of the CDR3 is TGTGCCAGCAGAACCGGGACAGGGGGAACGGAGACCCAGTACTTC. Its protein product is CASRTGTGGTETQYF.

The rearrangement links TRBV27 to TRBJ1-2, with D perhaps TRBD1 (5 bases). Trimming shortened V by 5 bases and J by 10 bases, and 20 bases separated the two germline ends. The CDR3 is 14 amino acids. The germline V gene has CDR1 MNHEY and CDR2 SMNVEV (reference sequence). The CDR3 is CASSRIVGVRDYTF. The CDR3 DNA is TGTGCCAGCAGTCGAATTGTGGGGGTCAGGGACTACACCTTC.

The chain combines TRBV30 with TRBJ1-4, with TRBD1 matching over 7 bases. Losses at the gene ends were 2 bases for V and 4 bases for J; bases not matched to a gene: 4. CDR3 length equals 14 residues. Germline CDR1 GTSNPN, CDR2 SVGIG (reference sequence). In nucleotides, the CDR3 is TGTGCCTGGAGTCGGGACAGCAGTAATGAAAAACTGTTTTTT. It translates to CAWSRDSSNEKLFF.

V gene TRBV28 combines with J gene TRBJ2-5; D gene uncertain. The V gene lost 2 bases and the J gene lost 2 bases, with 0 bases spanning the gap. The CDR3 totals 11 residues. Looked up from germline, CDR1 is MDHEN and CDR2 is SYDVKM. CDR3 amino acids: CASSLQETQYF. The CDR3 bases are TGTGCCAGCAGTTTACAAGAGACCCAGTACTTC.

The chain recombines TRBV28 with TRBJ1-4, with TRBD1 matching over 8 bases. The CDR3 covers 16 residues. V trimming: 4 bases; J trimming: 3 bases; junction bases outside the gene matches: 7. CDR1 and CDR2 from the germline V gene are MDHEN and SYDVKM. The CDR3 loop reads CASSWAGGASNEKLFF. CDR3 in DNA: TGTGCCAGCAGTTGGGCAGGGGGCGCTTCTAATGAAAAACTGTTTTTT.

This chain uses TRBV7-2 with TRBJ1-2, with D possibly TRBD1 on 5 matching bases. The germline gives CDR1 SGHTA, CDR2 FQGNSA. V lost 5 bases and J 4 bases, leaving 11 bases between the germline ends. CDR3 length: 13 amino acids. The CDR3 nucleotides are TGTGCCAGCAGCGTGGACGGGGGCTATGGCTACACCTTC. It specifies CASSVDGGYGYTF.

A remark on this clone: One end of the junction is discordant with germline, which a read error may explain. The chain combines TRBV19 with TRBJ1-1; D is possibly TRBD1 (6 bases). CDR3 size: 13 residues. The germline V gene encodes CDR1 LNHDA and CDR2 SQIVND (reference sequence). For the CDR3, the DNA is TGTGCCACCCTCAGGCGGGGGCAAACTGAGGCTTTCTTT. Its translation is CATLRRGQTEAFF.

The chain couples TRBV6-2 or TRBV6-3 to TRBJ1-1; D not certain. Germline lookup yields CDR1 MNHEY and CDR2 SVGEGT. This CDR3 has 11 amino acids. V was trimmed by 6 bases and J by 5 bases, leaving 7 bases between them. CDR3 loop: CASSSFTEAFF. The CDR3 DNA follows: TGTGCCAGCAGCTCCTTTACTGAAGCTTTCTTT.

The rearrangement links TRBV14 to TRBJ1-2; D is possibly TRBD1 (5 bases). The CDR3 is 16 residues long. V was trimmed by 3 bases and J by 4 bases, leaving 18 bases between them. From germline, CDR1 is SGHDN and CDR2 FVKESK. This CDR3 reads CASSHGTSRAIYGYTF. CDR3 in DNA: TGTGCCAGCAGCCACGGGACGAGCAGGGCCATCTATGGCTACACCTTC.

Here the CDR3 reads CASSPMGLGFVGYNEQFF. As DNA, the CDR3 is TGTGCCAGCAGCCCGATGGGACTAGGGTTTGTTGGGTACAATGAGCAGTTCTTC. The gene calls are TRBV9 and TRBJ2-1; TRBD2 agrees at 8 bases. CDR3 length equals 18 residues. Germline CDR1 and CDR2: SGDLS and YYNGEE. With V trimmed by 4 bases and J by 4 bases, 16 bases remained unmatched. The whole variable domain, filled in from reference TRBV9 and TRBJ2-1, reads DSGVTQTPKHLITATGQRVTLRCSPRSGDLSVYWYQQSLDQGLQFLIQYYNGEERAKGNILERFSAQQFPDLHSELNLSSLELGDSALYFCASSPMGLGFVGYNEQFFGPGTRLTVL.

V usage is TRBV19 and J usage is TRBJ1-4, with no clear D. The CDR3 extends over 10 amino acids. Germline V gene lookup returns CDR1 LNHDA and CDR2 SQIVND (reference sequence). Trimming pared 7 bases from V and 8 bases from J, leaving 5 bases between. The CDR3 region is CASKREKLFF. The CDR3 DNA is TGTGCCAGTAAGCGCGAAAAACTGTTTTTT.

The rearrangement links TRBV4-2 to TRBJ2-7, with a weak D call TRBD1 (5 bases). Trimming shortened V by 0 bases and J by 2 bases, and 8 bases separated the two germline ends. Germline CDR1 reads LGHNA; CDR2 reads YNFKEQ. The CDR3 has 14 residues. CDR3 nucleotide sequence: TGTGCCAGCAGCCAAGACCAGGGCCCCTACGAGCAGTACTTC. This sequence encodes CASSQDQGPYEQYF.

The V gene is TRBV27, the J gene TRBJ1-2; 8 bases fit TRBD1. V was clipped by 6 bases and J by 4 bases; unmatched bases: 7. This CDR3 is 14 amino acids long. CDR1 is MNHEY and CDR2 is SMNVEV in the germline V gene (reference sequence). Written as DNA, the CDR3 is TGTGCCAGCAGCACAGGGGGACCCTTCTATGGCTACACCTTC. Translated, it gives CASSTGGPFYGYTF.

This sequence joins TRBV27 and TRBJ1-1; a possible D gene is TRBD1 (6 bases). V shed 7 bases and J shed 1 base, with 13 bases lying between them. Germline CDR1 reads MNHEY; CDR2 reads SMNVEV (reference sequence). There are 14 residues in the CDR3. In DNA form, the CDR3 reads TGTGCCAGCACCGGGGGGGGCCGGAACACTGAAGCTTTCTTT. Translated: CASTGGGRNTEAFF.

This CDR3 reads CASSYSAGTGIYEQYF. CDR3 DNA: TGTGCCAGCAGTTACTCGGCTGGGACAGGCATCTACGAGCAGTACTTC. The rearrangement joins TRBV6-5 to TRBJ2-7; 8 bases fit TRBD1. Trimming took 0 bases from V and 3 from J; bases not matched to a gene: 7. CDR3 length equals 16 residues. Germline V gene sequence: CDR1 MNHEY, CDR2 SVGAGI.

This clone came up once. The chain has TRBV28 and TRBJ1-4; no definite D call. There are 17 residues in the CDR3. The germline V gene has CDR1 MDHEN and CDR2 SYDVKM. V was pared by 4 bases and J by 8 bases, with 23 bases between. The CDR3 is CASSSHQRPLAREKLFF. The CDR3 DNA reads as TGTGCCAGCAGTTCCCACCAGAGACCTTTAGCGCGGGAAAAACTGTTTTTT.

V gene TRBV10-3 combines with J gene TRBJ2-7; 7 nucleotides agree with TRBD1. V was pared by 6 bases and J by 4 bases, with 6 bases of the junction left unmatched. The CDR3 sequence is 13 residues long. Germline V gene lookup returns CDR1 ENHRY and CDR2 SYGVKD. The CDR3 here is CAIRDRLGYEQYF. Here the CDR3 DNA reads TGTGCCATCAGGGACAGGTTAGGATACGAGCAGTACTTC.

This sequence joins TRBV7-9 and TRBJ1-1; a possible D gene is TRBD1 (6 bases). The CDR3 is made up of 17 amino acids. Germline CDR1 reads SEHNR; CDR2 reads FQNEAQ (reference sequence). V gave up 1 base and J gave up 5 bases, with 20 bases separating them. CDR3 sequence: CASSLGGSGGARTEAFF. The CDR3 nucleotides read TGTGCCAGCAGCTTAGGGGGCAGTGGGGGCGCGAGGACTGAAGCTTTCTTT.